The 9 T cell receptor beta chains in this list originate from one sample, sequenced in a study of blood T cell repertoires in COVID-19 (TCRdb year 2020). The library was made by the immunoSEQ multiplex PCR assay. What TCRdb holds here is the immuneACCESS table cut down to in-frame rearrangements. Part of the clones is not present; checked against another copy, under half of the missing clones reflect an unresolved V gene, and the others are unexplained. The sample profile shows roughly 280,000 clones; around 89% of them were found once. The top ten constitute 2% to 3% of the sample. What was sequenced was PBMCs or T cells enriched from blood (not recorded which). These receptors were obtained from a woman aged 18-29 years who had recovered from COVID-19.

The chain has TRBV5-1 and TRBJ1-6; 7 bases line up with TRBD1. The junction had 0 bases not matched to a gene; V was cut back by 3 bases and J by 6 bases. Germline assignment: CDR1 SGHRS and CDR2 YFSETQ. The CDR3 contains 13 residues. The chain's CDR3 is CASSWDSNSPLHF. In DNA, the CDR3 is TGCGCCAGCAGCTGGGACAGTAATTCACCCCTCCACTTT. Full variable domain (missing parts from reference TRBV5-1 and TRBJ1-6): KAGVTQTPRYLIKTRGQQVTLSCSPISGHRSVSWYQQTPGQGLQFLFEYFSETQRNKGNFPGRFSGRQFSNSRSEMNVSTLELGDSALYLCASSWDSNSPLHFGNGTRLTVT.

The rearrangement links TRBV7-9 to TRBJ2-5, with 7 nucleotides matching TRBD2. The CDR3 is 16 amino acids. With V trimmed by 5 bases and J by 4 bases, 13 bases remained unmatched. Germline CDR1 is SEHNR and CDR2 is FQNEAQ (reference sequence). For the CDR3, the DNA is TGTGCCAGCAGCCCGAGGATAGCTAGCGGTGGAGAGACCCAGTACTTC. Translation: CASSPRIASGGETQYF.

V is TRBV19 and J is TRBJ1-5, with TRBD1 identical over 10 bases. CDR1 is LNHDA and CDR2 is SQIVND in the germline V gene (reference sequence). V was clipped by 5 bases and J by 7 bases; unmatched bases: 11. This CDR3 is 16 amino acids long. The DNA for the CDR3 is TGTGCCAGTAGTCCAGCAAGGGACAGGGGTGTCCAGCCCCAGCATTTT. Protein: CASSPARDRGVQPQHF.

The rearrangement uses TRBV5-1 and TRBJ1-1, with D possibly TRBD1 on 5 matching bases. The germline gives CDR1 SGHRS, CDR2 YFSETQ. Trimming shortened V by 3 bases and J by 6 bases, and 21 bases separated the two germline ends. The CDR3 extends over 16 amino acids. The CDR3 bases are TGCGCCAGCAGCTGGGCCGCTAGTCGGGGAGGGGCTGAAGCTTTCTTT. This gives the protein CASSWAASRGGAEAFF. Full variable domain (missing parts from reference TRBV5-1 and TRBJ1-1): KAGVTQTPRYLIKTRGQQVTLSCSPISGHRSVSWYQQTPGQGLQFLFEYFSETQRNKGNFPGRFSGRQFSNSRSEMNVSTLELGDSALYLCASSWAASRGGAEAFFGQGTRLTVV.

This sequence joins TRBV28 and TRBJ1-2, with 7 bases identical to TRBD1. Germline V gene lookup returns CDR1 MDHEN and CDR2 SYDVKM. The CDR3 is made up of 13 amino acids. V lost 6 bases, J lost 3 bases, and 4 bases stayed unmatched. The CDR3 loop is CASRGRGDYGYTF. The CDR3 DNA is TGTGCCAGCAGGGGCAGGGGGGACTATGGCTACACCTTC.

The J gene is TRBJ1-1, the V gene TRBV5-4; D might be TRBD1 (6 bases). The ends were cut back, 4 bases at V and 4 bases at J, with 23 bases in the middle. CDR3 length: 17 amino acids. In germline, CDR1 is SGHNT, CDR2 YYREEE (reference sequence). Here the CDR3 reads CASSLPGGGAKSTEAFF. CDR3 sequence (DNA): TGTGCCAGCAGCCTACCTGGTGGGGGCGCAAAGTCCACTGAAGCTTTCTTT.

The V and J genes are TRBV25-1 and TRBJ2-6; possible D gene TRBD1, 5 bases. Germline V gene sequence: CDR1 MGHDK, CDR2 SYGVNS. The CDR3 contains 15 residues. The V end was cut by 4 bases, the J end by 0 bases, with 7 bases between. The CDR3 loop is CASSAGNSGANVLTF. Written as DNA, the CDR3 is TGTGCCAGCAGTGCAGGGAACTCTGGGGCCAACGTCCTGACTTTC.

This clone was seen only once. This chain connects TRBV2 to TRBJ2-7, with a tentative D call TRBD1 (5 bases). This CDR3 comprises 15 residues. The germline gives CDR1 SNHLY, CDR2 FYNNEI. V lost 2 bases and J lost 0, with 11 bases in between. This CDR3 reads CASSEWADSSYEQYF. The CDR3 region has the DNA TGTGCCAGCAGTGAATGGGCAGACAGCTCCTACGAGCAGTACTTC.

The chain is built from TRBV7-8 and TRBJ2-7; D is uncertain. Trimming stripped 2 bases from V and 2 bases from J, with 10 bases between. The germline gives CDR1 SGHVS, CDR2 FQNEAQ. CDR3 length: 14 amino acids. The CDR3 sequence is CASSLLQVAYEQYF. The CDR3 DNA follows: TGTGCCAGCAGCTTACTTCAGGTGGCCTACGAGCAGTACTTC.